This T cell receptor (beta chain) was recorded in a study of cytomegalovirus exposure and HLA in healthy donors. Study results and caveats: Across donors, most TCRs were seen rarely, yet some public ones were widespread.

Between the trimmed V and J ends, which lost 1 base and 5 bases, there was a span of 14 bases. This CDR3 is built from 15 residues. CDR1 is SGHAT, CDR2 FQNNGV, per germline. Concerning this clone: The antigen is undetermined.

The PCR used 60 Vbeta and 13 Jbeta primers. Generated by immunoSEQ multiplex PCR, the TCRdb table keeps only in-frame clones and is missing some. The data hold 150,000 to 200,000 clones, with 75% to 85% observed a single time. The clonotype was recovered from a young man in good health and CMV-seronegative. Sequencing was performed on PBMCs. This chain connects TRBV11-2 to TRBJ1-1, with a tentative D call TRBD1 (5 bases). The CDR3, as DNA: TGTGCCAGCAGCTTAGCGATGGGGGGGAAGACTGAAGCTTTCTTT. Its translation is CASSLAMGGKTEAFF.